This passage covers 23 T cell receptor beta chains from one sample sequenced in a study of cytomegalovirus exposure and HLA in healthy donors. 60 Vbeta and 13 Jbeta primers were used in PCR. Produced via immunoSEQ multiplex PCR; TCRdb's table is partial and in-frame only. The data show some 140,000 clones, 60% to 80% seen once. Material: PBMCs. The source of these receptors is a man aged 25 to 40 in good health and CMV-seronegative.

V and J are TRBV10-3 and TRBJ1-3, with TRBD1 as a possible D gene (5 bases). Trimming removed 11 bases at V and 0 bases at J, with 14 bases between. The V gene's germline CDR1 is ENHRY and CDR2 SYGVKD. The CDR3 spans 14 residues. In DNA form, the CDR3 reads TGTGCCGTCGGCGGGGCGGACTCTGGAAACACCATATATTTT. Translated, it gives CAVGGADSGNTIYF.

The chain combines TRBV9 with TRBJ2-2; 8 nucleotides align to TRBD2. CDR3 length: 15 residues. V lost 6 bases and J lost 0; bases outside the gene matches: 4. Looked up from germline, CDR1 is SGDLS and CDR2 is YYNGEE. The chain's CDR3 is CASTPSGSNTGELFF. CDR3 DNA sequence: TGTGCCAGCACACCTAGCGGGTCGAACACCGGGGAGCTGTTTTTT.

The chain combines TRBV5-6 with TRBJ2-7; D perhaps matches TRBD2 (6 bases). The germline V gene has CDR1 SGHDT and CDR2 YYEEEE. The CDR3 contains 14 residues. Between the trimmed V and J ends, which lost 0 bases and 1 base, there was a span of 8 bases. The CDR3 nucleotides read TGTGCCAGCAGCTTGGCGGGAGCATCCTACGAGCAGTACTTC. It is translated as CASSLAGASYEQYF.

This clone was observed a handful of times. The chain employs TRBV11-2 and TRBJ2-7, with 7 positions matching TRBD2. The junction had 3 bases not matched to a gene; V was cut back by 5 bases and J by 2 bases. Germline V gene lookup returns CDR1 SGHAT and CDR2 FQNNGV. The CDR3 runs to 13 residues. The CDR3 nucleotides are TGTGCCAGCAGCGCGGGAGTGGCCTACGAGCAGTACTTC. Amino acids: CASSAGVAYEQYF.

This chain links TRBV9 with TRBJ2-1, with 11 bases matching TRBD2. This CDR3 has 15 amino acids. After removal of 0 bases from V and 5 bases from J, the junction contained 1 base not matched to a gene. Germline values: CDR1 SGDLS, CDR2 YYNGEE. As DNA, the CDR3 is TGTGCCAGCAGCGTAGTGGGACTAGCGGACAATGAGCAGTTCTTC. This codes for CASSVVGLADNEQFF.

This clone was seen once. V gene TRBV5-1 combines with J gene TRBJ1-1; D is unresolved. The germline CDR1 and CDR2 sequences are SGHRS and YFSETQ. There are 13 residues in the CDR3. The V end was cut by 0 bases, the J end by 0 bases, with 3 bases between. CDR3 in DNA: TGCGCCAGCAGCTTGGACATGAACACTGAAGCTTTCTTT. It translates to CASSLDMNTEAFF.

The CDR3: CASSIGDRNTEAFF. Here the CDR3 DNA reads TGTGCCAGTAGTATAGGGGACAGGAACACTGAAGCTTTCTTT. This chain uses TRBV19 with TRBJ1-1; 7 nucleotides match TRBD1. The CDR3 runs 14 residues. The J segment lost 1 base and the V segment lost 1 base, leaving 0 bases of the junction unmatched. Germline CDR1 LNHDA, CDR2 SQIVND (reference sequence).

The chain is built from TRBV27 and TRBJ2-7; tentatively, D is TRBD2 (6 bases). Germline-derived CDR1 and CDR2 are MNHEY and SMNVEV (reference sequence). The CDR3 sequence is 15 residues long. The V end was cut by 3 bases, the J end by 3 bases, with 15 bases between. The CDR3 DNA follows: TGTGCCAGCAGTTTTAGGACACGGGGAGGCTACGAGCAGTACTTC. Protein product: CASSFRTRGGYEQYF.

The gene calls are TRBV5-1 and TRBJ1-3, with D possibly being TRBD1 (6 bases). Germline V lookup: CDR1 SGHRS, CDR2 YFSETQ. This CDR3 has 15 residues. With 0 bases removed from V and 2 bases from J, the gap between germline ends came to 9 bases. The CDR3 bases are TGCGCCAGCAGCTTGGCAGACAGGCCTGGAAACACCATATATTTT. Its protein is CASSLADRPGNTIYF.

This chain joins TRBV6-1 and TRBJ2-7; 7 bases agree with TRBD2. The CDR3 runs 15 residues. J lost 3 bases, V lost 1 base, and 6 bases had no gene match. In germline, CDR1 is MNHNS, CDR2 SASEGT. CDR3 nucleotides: TGTGCCAGCAGTGAAGTAGCTAGCGGCGGCTACGAGCAGTACTTC. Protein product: CASSEVASGGYEQYF.

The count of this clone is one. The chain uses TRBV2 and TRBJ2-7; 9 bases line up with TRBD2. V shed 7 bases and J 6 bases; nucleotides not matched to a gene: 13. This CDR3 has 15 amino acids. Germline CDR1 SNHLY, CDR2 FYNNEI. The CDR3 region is CASNSGGTSPGEQYF. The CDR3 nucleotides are TGTGCCAGCAACTCAGGTGGGACTAGCCCCGGCGAGCAGTACTTC.

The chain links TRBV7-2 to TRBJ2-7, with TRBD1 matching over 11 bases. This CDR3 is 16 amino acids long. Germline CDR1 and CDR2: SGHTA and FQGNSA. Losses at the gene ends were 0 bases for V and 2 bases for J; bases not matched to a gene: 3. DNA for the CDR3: TGTGCCAGCAGCTTAGCGGGGACAGGGGGGGCCTACGAGCAGTACTTC. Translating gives CASSLAGTGGAYEQYF.

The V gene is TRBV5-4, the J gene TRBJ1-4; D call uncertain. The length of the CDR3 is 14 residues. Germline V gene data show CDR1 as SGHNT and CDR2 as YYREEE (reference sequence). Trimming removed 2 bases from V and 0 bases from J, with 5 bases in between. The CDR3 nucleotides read TGTGCCAGCAGCTTCTCGGCAACTAATGAAAAACTGTTTTTT. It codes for CASSFSATNEKLFF.

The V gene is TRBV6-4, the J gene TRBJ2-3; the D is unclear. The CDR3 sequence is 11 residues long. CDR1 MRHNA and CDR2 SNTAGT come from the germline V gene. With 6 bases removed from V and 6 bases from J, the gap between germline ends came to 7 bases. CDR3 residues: CASSLGDTQYF. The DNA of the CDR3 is TGTGCCAGCAGCCTCGGGGATACGCAGTATTTT.

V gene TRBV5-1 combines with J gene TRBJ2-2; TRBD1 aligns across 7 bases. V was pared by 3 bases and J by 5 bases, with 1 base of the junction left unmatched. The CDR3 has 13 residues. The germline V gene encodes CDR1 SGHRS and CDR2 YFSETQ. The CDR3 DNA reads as TGCGCCAGCAGCTCACAGGGGACCGGGGAGCTGTTTTTT. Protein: CASSSQGTGELFF.

CDR3 amino acids: CASSPNLEGTHMDFNTGELFF. CDR3 nucleotides: TGTGCCAGCTCACCCAACTTAGAGGGGACTCACATGGATTTCAACACCGGGGAGCTGTTTTTT. The chain recombines TRBV18 with TRBJ2-2, with D possibly being TRBD2 (6 bases). CDR3 length: 21 residues. The germline CDR1 and CDR2 sequences are KGHSH and LQKENI. The ends were cut back, 3 bases at V and 2 bases at J, with 28 bases in the middle.

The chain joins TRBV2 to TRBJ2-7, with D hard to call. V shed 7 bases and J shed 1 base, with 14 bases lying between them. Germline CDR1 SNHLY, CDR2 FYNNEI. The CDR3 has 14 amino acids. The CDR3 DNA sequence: TGTGCCAGCAATAGTCCTTTTAATTCCTACGAGCAGTACTTC. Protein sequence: CASNSPFNSYEQYF.

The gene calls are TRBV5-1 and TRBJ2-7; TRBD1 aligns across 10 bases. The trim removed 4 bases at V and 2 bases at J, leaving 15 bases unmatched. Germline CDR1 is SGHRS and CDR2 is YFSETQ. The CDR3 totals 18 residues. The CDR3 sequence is CASSLWGQGWSGAYEQYF. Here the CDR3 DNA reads TGCGCCAGCAGCCTGTGGGGACAGGGGTGGTCTGGGGCCTACGAGCAGTACTTC. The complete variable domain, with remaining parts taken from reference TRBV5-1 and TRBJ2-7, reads KAGVTQTPRYLIKTRGQQVTLSCSPISGHRSVSWYQQTPGQGLQFLFEYFSETQRNKGNFPGRFSGRQFSNSRSEMNVSTLELGDSALYLCASSLWGQGWSGAYEQYFGPGTRLTVT.

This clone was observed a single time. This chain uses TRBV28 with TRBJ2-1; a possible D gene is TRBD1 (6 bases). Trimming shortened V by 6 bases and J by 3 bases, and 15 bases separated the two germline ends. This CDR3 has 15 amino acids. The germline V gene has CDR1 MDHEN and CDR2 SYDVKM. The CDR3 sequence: CASRKQGPRYNEQFF. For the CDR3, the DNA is TGTGCCAGCAGAAAACAGGGACCCCGCTACAATGAGCAGTTCTTC.

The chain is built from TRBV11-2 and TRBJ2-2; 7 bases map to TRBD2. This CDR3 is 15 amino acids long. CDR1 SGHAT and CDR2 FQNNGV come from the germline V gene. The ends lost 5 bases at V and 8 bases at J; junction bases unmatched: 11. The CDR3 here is CASSPSSGVIGELFF. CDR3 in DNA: TGTGCCAGCAGCCCGTCCAGCGGGGTAATTGGGGAGCTGTTTTTT.

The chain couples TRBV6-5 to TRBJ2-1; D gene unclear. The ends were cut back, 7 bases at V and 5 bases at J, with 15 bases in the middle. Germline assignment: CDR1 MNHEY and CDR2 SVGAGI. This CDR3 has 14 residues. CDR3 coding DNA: TGTGCCAGCATGGGCGATTTAGGCGACAATGAGCAGTTCTTC. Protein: CASMGDLGDNEQFF.

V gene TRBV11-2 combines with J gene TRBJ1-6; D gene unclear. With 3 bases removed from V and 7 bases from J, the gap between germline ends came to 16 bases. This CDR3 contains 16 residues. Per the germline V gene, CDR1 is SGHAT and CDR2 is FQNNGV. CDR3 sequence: CASSFPDTPGNSPLHF. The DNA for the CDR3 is TGTGCCAGCAGCTTCCCCGACACCCCGGGGAATTCACCCCTCCACTTT.

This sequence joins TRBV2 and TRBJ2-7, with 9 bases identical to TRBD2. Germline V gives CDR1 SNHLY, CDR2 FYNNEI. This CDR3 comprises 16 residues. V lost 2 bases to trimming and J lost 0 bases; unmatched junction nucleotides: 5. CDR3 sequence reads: CASSERLAGSSYEQYF. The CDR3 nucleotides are TGTGCCAGCAGTGAAAGGCTAGCGGGGAGCTCCTACGAGCAGTACTTC.